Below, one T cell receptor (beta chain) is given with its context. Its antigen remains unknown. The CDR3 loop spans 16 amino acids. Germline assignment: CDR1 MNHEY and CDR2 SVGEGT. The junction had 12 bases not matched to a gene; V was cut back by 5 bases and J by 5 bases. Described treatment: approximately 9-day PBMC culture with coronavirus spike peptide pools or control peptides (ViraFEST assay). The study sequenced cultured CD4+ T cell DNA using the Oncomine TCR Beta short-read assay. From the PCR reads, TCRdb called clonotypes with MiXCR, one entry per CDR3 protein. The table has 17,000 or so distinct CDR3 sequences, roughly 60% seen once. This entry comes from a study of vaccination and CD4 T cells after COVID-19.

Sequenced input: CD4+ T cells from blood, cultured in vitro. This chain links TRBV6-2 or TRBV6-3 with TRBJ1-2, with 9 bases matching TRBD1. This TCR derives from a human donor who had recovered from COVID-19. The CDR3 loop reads CASSDGSGQGSYGYTF. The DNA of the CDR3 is TGTGCCAGCAGTGACGGATCGGGACAGGGATCATATGGCTACACCTTC.